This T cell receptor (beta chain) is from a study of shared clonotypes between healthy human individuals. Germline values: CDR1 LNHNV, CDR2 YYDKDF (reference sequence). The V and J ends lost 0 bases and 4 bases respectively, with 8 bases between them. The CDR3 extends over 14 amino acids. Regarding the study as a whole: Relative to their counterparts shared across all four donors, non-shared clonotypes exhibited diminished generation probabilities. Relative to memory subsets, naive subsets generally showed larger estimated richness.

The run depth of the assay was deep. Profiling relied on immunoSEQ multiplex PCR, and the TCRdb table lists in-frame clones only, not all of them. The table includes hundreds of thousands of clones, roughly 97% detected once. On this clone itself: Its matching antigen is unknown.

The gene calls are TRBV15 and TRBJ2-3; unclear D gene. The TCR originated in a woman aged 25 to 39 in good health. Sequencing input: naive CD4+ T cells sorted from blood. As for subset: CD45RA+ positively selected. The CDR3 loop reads CATSREPGPDTQYF. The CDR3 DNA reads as TGTGCCACCAGCAGAGAACCGGGCCCAGATACGCAGTATTTT.